This is a list of T cell receptor beta chains from one sample in a study of blood T cell repertoires in COVID-19. Measured with immunoSEQ multiplex PCR; TCRdb has only the in-frame clones, and not every one. The sample consists of 200,000 to 250,000 clones, around 86% of them appearing once. Sample: peripheral blood. Source of these receptors: a woman aged 25 to 39 who had recovered from COVID-19. Each CDR3 is given with its conserved first and last residue. Fields, in order: V gene, J gene, D gene, CDR3 protein. The D gene is left open where the match is weak.

>TRBV4-1|TRBJ1-6|.
CASSQGGDSPLHF
>TRBV5-6|TRBJ2-5|.
CASSFSLAGQETQYF
>TRBV11-2|TRBJ2-3|.
CASSSGGTVTDTQYF
>TRBV15|TRBJ1-1|TRBD1
CATSRGGQAPEAFF
>TRBV6-2/TRBV6-3|TRBJ2-3|TRBD2
CASSRSGGLSTDTQYF
>TRBV9|TRBJ1-1|.
CASSVGASMGGSNTEAFF
>TRBV30|TRBJ2-7|.
CAWSSGVLYEQYF
>TRBV5-4|TRBJ2-2|TRBD1
CASSLYLGQGFTGELFF
>TRBV18|TRBJ2-2|.
CASSPETGELFF
>TRBV27|TRBJ1-6|.
CASSLGGGSSPLHF
>TRBV6-5|TRBJ2-3|TRBD2
CASSKLAGSPDTQYF
>TRBV3-1/TRBV3-2|TRBJ2-3|TRBD2
CASSQSLAGFTDTQYF
>TRBV19|TRBJ2-3|.
CASSILGGGTDTQYF
>TRBV30|TRBJ1-2|TRBD1
CAWKLDRGGYTF
>TRBV2|TRBJ1-2|.
CASSAQLQGFGYTF
>TRBV7-9|TRBJ1-1|TRBD1
CASSSGQGATEAFF
>TRBV20-1|TRBJ2-2|TRBD1
CSASNRGSGTGELFF
>TRBV19|TRBJ2-5|.
CASSMTRGVVETQYF
>TRBV28|TRBJ2-1|TRBD1
CASSVYSGQGAGQFF
>TRBV27|TRBJ1-4|.
CASSLYAGEEKLFF
>TRBV7-9|TRBJ1-2|TRBD1
CASSWRDRNTNYGYTF
>TRBV27|TRBJ1-4|TRBD1
CASSKGTGVSNEKLFF
>TRBV10-3|TRBJ2-5|.
CAISKNRAQETQYF
>TRBV10-3|TRBJ2-2|TRBD1
CAIRGDRENTGELFF
>TRBV27|TRBJ1-1|.
CASSYLANTEAFF
>TRBV28|TRBJ1-4|TRBD1
CASSLFTGGGEKLFF
>TRBV12-3/TRBV12-4|TRBJ2-1|TRBD2
CASSWGGYNEQFF
>TRBV7-2|TRBJ1-4|TRBD1
CASSRDRGNEKLFF
>TRBV7-3|TRBJ1-5|.
CASTSGVEDQPQHF
>TRBV7-9|TRBJ2-7|.
CASSPSRTVRNEQYF
>TRBV15|TRBJ1-1|.
CATSSDRNTEAFF
>TRBV4-2|TRBJ1-5|TRBD1
CASSQETGVQPQHF
>TRBV7-9|TRBJ1-1|.
CASSIKEHTEAFF
>TRBV7-9|TRBJ2-3|.
CASSTGVLPDTQYF
>TRBV30|TRBJ1-2|.
CAWSVIADSLWHGYTF